The sample holds a few counts of the clone carrying this T cell receptor beta chain. These data originate in a study of T-cell reconstitution after alpha-beta-depleted transplantation in children. TCRbeta library preparation incorporated unique molecular identifiers. TCRdb reprocessed the PCR reads with MiXCR, giving one entry per CDR3 protein. The profile shows about 610,000 distinct CDR3 sequences, 10% of them singletons. Source: PBMCs from the stem cell graft donor, taken from the stem cell graft. The source is a human donor who donated a stem cell graft to a child with acute myeloid leukemia.

The CDR3: CASSFQRGLAGGDEQYF. CDR3 DNA sequence: TGTGCCAGCAGCTTCCAACGGGGACTAGCGGGAGGGGACGAGCAGTACTTC. This rearrangement joins TRBV7-8 to TRBJ2-7; TRBD2 matches at 16 bases. Losses at the gene ends were 3 bases for V and 5 bases for J; bases not matched to a gene: 7. Germline V gene sequence: CDR1 SGHVS, CDR2 FQNEAQ. This CDR3 spans 17 amino acids.